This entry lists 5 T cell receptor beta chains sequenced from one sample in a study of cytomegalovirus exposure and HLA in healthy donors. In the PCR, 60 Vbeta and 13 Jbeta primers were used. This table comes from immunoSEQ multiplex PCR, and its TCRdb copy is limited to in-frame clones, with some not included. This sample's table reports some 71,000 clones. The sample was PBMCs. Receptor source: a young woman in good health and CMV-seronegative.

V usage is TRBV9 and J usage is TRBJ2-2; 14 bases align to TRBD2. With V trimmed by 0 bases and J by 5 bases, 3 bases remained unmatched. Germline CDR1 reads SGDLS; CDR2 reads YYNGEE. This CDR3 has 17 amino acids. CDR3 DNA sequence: TGTGCCAGCAGCGTAGGAGGGACTAGCGGGAGAACCGGGGAGCTGTTTTTT. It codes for CASSVGGTSGRTGELFF.

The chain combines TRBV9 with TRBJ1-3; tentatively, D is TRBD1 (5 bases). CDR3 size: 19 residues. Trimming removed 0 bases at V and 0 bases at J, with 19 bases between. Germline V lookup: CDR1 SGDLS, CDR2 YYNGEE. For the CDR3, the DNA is TGTGCCAGCAGCGTAGAGAAGTCGGGTAGGGGAAGCTCTGGAAACACCATATATTTT. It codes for CASSVEKSGRGSSGNTIYF. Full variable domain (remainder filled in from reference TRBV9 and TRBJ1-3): DSGVTQTPKHLITATGQRVTLRCSPRSGDLSVYWYQQSLDQGLQFLIQYYNGEERAKGNILERFSAQQFPDLHSELNLSSLELGDSALYFCASSVEKSGRGSSGNTIYFGEGSWLTVV.

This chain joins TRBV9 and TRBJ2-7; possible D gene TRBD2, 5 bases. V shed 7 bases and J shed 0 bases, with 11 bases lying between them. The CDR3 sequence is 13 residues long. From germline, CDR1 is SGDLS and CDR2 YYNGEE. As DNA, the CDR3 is TGTGCCAGCTCCGGGATAAGCTCCTACGAGCAGTACTTC. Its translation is CASSGISSYEQYF.

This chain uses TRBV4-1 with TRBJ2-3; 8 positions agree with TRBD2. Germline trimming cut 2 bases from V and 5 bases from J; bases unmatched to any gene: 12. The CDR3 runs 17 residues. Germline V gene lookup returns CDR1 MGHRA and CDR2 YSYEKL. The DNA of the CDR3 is TGCGCCAGCAGCCAACTCCCGATGCCGGGGGGGCAAGATACGCAGTATTTT. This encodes CASSQLPMPGGQDTQYF.

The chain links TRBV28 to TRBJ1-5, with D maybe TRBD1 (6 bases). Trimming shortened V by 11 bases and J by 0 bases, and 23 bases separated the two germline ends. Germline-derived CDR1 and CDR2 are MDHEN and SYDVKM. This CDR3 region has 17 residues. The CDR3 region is CARSWGPPHNSNQPQHF. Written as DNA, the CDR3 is TGTGCCCGGTCGTGGGGGCCCCCCCATAATAGCAATCAGCCCCAGCATTTT.